Listed below are T cell receptor beta chains from one sample, sequenced in a study of technical replicates of blood from a handful of donors. Profiling relied on immunoSEQ multiplex PCR, and the TCRdb table lists in-frame clones only, not all of them. The table includes around 67,000 clones, around 95% detected once. Source material: T cells isolated from PBMCs. The receptors here all came from a human donor in good health. The conserved cysteine and the conserved F or W are not part of the CDR3 here. The size field is filled for only some rows; it gives once, few, many or a size class.

J | size | V | CDR3
TRBJ2-7 | NA | TRBV5-1 | ASSLEPGSREQY
TRBJ1-3 | NA | TRBV7-3 | ASSPQGAPGNTIY
TRBJ1-2 | NA | TRBV4-1 | ASSQEYAGGDYGYT
TRBJ1-1 | NA | TRBV7-8 | ASSLARLSYTEAF
TRBJ1-2 | once | TRBV11-2 | ASSRDRETIYGYT
TRBJ1-5 | NA | TRBV27 | ASRGQGGSNQPQH
TRBJ2-3 | NA | TRBV5-1 | ASSLEARTGGTDTQY
TRBJ1-6 | NA | TRBV7-9 | ASTYYRPNHNSPLH
TRBJ2-4 | NA | TRBV9 | ASSVGQGPKNIQY
TRBJ2-5 | once | TRBV10-3 | AISESRPGLVETQY
TRBJ2-5 | NA | TRBV4-1 | ASSQGYPIRGRQETQY
TRBJ2-2 | NA | TRBV30 | AWSPGTGPGELF
TRBJ2-1 | NA | TRBV18 | ASSPTSREQF
TRBJ1-2 | NA | TRBV28 | ASSSSTGVYGYT
TRBJ2-1 | NA | TRBV4-2 | ASSQDAGGKAGEQF
TRBJ2-7 | NA | TRBV11-2 | ASSLDISYEQY
TRBJ1-1 | NA | TRBV29-1 | SVNRGRNTEAF
TRBJ1-4 | once | TRBV5-1 | ASKEVSTNEKLF
TRBJ2-6 | NA | TRBV10-3 | AISESLGVGANVLT
TRBJ1-1 | NA | TRBV6-1 | ASSEGTGLQAF
TRBJ2-3 | NA | TRBV5-4 | ASSTGLDTQY
TRBJ1-1 | NA | TRBV5-4 | ASSLWGGKRSEAF
TRBJ2-7 | NA | TRBV14 | ASSPGVTREQY
TRBJ2-7 | NA | TRBV9 | ASSVGGTSSYEQY
TRBJ1-6 | NA | TRBV5-1 | ASSPGGDSYSPLH
TRBJ1-2 | NA | TRBV5-6 | ASSSAGWLTYGYT
TRBJ1-2 | NA | TRBV4-1 | ASSQGTGNGYT
TRBJ2-7 | NA | TRBV2 | ASSVTGGDEQY
TRBJ1-2 | medium-sized | TRBV11-3 | ASSLEGRSGSYGYT
TRBJ2-4 | NA | TRBV7-9 | ASSQGDRYIQY
TRBJ2-7 | NA | TRBV7-9 | ASSWGSGDHEQY
TRBJ2-7 | NA | TRBV11-3 | ASSDSSYEQY
TRBJ1-3 | NA | TRBV4-2 | ASSLALVGLSGNTIY
TRBJ2-2 | NA | TRBV2 | ASRPSLAGAGELF
TRBJ2-5 | NA | TRBV30 | AWDPSGGAQETQY
TRBJ2-3 | NA | TRBV7-9 | ASSPPEAGPTDTQY
TRBJ1-2 | NA | TRBV2 | ASSEAGRTGPYGYT
TRBJ2-7 | NA | TRBV7-7 | ASSLAGVAEQY
TRBJ2-1 | NA | TRBV29-1 | SVVGGFDEQF
TRBJ2-5 | NA | TRBV5-1 | ASSLSGAGGMETQY
TRBJ2-5 | NA | TRBV12-2 | ASRLGVYPGTSGGKEETQY
TRBJ2-1 | NA | TRBV9 | ASSGGTPGGNEQF
TRBJ2-5 | NA | TRBV10-2 | ASSEESRGTQY
TRBJ2-7 | NA | TRBV30 | AGNTGEADSYEQY
TRBJ1-2 | NA | TRBV28 | ASSLTRYGYT
TRBJ2-5 | NA | TRBV7-2 | ASSLSSSGSQY
TRBJ2-3 | NA | TRBV9 | ASSDGQGPQY
TRBJ1-4 | NA | TRBV6-5 | ASRVRQGLYEKLF
TRBJ1-1 | NA | TRBV10-3 | AISESRQGASFDTEAF
TRBJ1-4 | NA | TRBV5-6 | ASRAAGADNEKLF
TRBJ2-1 | NA | TRBV10-2 | ASSEAGSSYNEQF
TRBJ1-1 | NA | TRBV2 | ASRETGMVTEAF